These T cell receptor beta chains were read from a single sample in a study of T-cell memory formation after mild COVID-19. TCRdb reanalysed the 5' RACE reads using MiXCR and keeps one entry per CDR3 protein. The table shows some 82,000 distinct CDR3 sequences, with 9.5% to 15% occurring only once. The sequencing sample was made of PBMCs or a T cell subset sorted from them (not recorded which). These receptors all come from a man aged 18 to 30 who had mild COVID-19 (a few samples of this study predate the infection). Cell type and time point are not known. The CDR3 runs from the conserved cysteine through the conserved F or W. A D gene is named only where the DNA matches it firmly. Expanded clones get a size class; other rows say once, few or many, or leave the size out.

cdr3_length | clone_size | j_call | d_call | v_call | cdr3_aa | cdr3_nt
16 | NA | TRBJ1-4 | NA | TRBV6-5 | CASSRSTDPTNEKLFF | TGTGCCAGCAGTCGATCGACAGACCCAACTAATGAAAAACTGTTTTTT
14 | few | TRBJ2-7 | TRBD1 | TRBV27 | CASSFGDSSYEQYF | TGTGCCAGCAGTTTTGGGGACAGTTCCTACGAGCAGTACTTC
14 | few | TRBJ2-7 | NA | TRBV20-1 | CSARAFGGDYEQYF | TGCAGTGCTAGGGCGTTTGGGGGCGATTACGAGCAGTACTTC
13 | NA | TRBJ1-1 | NA | TRBV7-9 | CASSIDRNTEAFF | TGTGCCAGCAGCATTGACAGGAACACTGAAGCTTTCTTT
19 | few | TRBJ1-5 | NA | TRBV9 | CASSVFQGVNEGSNQPQHF | TGTGCCAGCAGCGTATTTCAGGGTGTCAACGAGGGGAGTAATCAGCCCCAGCATTTT
16 | many | TRBJ2-7 | NA | TRBV6-2/TRBV6-3 | CASSYRVAAGSHEQYF | TGTGCCAGCAGTTACCGGGTGGCGGCAGGGTCACACGAGCAGTACTTC
15 | few | TRBJ2-5 | NA | TRBV3-1 | CASSQVNRGGETQYF | TGTGCCAGCAGCCAAGTTAACAGAGGAGGAGAGACCCAGTACTTC
15 | few | TRBJ2-3 | NA | TRBV4-1 | CASSQTGPSTDTQYF | TGCGCCAGCAGCCAAACTGGTCCAAGCACAGATACGCAGTATTTT
15 | medium-sized | TRBJ2-5 | TRBD1 | TRBV12-3/TRBV12-4 | CASSLGQGAIETQYF | TGTGCCAGCAGTTTGGGTCAGGGGGCAATAGAGACCCAGTACTTC
14 | few | TRBJ1-4 | NA | TRBV7-9 | CASSLAGAGEKLFF | TGTGCCAGCAGCCTAGCAGGGGCTGGAGAAAAACTGTTTTTT
16 | NA | TRBJ2-7 | TRBD1 | TRBV4-1 | CASSHRDRVFLHEQYF | TGCGCCAGCAGCCACCGGGACAGGGTGTTTCTTCACGAGCAGTACTTC
13 | few | TRBJ2-1 | NA | TRBV6-2/TRBV6-3 | CASSSVVRDEQFF | TGTGCCAGCAGTTCGGTCGTCCGGGATGAGCAGTTCTTC
12 | NA | TRBJ2-2 | NA | TRBV6-5 | CASSYYTGELFF | TGTGCCAGCAGTTACTACACCGGGGAGCTGTTTTTT
15 | NA | TRBJ2-3 | NA | TRBV4-2 | CASSQGGTHTDTQYF | TGTGCCAGCAGCCAAGGGGGGACACACACAGATACGCAGTATTTT
12 | few | TRBJ2-2 | NA | TRBV6-2/TRBV6-3 | CASRPGAGELFF | TGTGCCAGCAGACCAGGGGCCGGGGAGCTGTTTTTT
13 | NA | TRBJ1-2 | NA | TRBV6-5 | CASSYSQYYGYTF | TGTGCCAGCAGTTACTCACAGTACTATGGCTACACCTTC
16 | many | TRBJ2-1 | NA | TRBV4-2 | CASSQEGPGGFTEQFF | TGTGCCAGCAGCCAAGAAGGTCCGGGGGGCTTTACTGAGCAGTTCTTC
15 | NA | TRBJ1-1 | TRBD1 | TRBV4-3 | CASSQDRTGGTEAFF | TGCGCCAGCAGCCAAGATAGAACAGGGGGCACTGAAGCTTTCTTT
12 | NA | TRBJ1-5 | NA | TRBV29-1 | CSAGAPREPQHF | TGCAGCGCGGGGGCCCCTAGAGAGCCCCAGCATTTT
13 | few | TRBJ1-1 | NA | TRBV7-2 | CASSFQRVAEAFF | TGTGCCAGCAGCTTCCAAAGGGTCGCTGAAGCTTTCTTT
15 | NA | TRBJ2-1 | NA | TRBV21-1 | CASMGSGATYNEQFF | TGTGCCAGCATGGGTAGCGGGGCCACCTACAATGAGCAGTTCTTC
14 | NA | TRBJ2-7 | TRBD1 | TRBV9 | CASSPHRGLYEQYF | TGTGCCAGCAGCCCGCACAGGGGGCTCTACGAGCAGTACTTC
15 | NA | TRBJ1-4 | TRBD1 | TRBV28 | CASSPRQGVREKLFF | TGTGCCAGCAGTCCCCGACAGGGGGTGAGAGAAAAACTGTTTTTT
11 | NA | TRBJ2-1 | NA | TRBV11-2 | CASSRTDEQFF | TGTGCCAGCAGCCGGACGGATGAGCAGTTCTTC
15 | NA | TRBJ1-5 | TRBD1 | TRBV27 | CASSLLGTGNQPQHF | TGTGCCAGCAGTTTATTGGGGACAGGGAATCAGCCCCAGCATTTT
16 | many | TRBJ2-1 | NA | TRBV7-2 | CASSLEAGEEGNEQFF | TGTGCCAGCAGCTTAGAGGCAGGGGAGGAAGGCAATGAGCAGTTCTTC
16 | NA | TRBJ2-1 | TRBD1 | TRBV10-3 | CAIRDPGQVSYNEQFF | TGTGCCATCAGAGATCCGGGACAGGTCTCCTACAATGAGCAGTTCTTC
15 | few | TRBJ1-4 | NA | TRBV4-2 | CASSQVSPINEKLFF | TGTGCCAGCAGCCAAGTTTCACCTATAAATGAAAAACTGTTTTTT
12 | NA | TRBJ2-1 | NA | TRBV29-1 | CSVETSGGEQFF | TGCAGCGTTGAAACTTCCGGGGGTGAGCAGTTCTTC
12 | NA | TRBJ2-1 | NA | TRBV5-6 | CASETSYNEQFF | TGTGCCAGCGAAACGTCCTACAATGAGCAGTTCTTC
13 | NA | TRBJ2-7 | NA | TRBV11-2 | CASSGDTDYEQYF | TGTGCCAGCAGCGGGGACACGGATTACGAGCAGTACTTC
18 | few | TRBJ2-3 | TRBD2 | TRBV7-6 | CASSLDSGGVYLTDTQYF | TGTGCCAGCAGCTTAGATAGCGGGGGGGTTTATCTCACAGATACGCAGTATTTT